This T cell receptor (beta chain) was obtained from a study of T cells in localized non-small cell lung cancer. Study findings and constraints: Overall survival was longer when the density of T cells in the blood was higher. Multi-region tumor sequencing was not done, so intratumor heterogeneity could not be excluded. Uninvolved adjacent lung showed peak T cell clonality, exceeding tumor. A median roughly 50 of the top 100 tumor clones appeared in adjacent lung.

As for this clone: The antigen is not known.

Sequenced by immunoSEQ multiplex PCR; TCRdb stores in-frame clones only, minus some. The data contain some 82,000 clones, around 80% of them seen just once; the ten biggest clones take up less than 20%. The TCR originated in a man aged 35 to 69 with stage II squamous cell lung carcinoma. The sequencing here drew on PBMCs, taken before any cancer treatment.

The CDR3 DNA sequence: TGTGCCAGCAGCTTTGGGACAGGGGGGACGGATACGCAGTATTTT. It specifies CASSFGTGGTDTQYF. The chain employs TRBV5-6 and TRBJ2-3, with TRBD1 matching over 11 bases. This CDR3 contains 15 residues. CDR1 SGHDT and CDR2 YYEEEE come from the germline V gene. With 2 bases clipped from V and 6 bases from J, the junction kept 5 bases outside the gene matches.